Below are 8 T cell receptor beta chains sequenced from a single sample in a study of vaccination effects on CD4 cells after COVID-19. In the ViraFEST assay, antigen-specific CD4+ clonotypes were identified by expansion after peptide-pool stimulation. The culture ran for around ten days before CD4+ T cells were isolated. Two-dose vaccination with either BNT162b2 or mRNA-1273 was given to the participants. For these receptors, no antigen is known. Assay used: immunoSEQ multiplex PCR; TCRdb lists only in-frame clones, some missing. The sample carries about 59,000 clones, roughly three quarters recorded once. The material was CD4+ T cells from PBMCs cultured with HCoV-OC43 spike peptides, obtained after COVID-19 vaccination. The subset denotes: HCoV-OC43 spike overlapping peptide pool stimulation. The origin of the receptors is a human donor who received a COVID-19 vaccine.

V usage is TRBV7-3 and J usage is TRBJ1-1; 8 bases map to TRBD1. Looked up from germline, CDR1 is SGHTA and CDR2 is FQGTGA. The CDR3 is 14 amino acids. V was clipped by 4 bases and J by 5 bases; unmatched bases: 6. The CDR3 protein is CASSSQGAGTEAFF. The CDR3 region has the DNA TGTGCCAGCAGCTCCCAGGGGGCTGGGACTGAAGCTTTCTTT.

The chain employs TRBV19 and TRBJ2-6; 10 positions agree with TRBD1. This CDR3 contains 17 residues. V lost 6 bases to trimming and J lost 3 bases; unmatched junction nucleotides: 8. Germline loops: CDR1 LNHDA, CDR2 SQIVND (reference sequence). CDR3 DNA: TGTGCCAGTAGCCGACAGGGGGCGCAAAGTGGGGCCAACGTCCTGACTTTC. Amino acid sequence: CASSRQGAQSGANVLTF. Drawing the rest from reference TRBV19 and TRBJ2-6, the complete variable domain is DGGITQSPKYLFRKEGQNVTLSCEQNLNHDAMYWYRQDPGQGLRLIYYSQIVNDFQKGDIAEGYSVSREKKESFPLTVTSAQKNPTAFYLCASSRQGAQSGANVLTFGAGSRLTVL.

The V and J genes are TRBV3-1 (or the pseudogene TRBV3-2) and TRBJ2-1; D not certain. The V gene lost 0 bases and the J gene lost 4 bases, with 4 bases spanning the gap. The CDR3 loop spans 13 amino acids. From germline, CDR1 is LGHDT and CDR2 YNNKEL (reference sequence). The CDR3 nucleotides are TGTGCCAGCAGCCAAGACGGATACAATGAGCAGTTCTTC. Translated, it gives CASSQDGYNEQFF.

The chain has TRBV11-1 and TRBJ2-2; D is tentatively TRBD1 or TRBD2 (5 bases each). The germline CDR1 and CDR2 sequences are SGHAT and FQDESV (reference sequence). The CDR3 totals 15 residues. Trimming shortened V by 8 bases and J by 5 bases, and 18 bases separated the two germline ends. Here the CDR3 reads CASGSRVLGTGELFF. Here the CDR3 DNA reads TGTGCCAGCGGGAGCAGGGTGTTGGGGACCGGGGAGCTGTTTTTT. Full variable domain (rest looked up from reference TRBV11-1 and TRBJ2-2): EAEVAQSPRYKITEKSQAVAFWCDPISGHATLYWYRQILGQGPELLVQFQDESVVDDSQLPKDRFSAERLKGVDSTLKIQPAELGDSAMYLCASGSRVLGTGELFFGEGSRLTVL.

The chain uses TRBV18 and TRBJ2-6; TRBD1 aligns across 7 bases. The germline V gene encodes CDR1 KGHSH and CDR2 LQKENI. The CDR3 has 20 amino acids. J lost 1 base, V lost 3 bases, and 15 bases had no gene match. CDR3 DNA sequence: TGTGCCAGCTCACCCAAAGGAAAATACCGGGACAGTTCTGGGGCCAACGTCCTGACTTTC. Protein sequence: CASSPKGKYRDSSGANVLTF.

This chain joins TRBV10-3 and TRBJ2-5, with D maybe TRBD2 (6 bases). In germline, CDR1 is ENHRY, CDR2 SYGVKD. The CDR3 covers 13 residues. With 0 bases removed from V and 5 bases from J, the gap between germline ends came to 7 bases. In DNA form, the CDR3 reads TGTGCCATCAGTGAGTCTGGGGGGGAGACCCAGTACTTC. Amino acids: CAISESGGETQYF.

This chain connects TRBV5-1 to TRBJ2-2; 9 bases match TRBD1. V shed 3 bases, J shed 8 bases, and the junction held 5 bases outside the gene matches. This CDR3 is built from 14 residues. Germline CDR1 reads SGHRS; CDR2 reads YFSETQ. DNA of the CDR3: TGCGCCAGCAGCTCCGGGACAGGGAGTGGGGAGCTGTTTTTT. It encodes CASSSGTGSGELFF.

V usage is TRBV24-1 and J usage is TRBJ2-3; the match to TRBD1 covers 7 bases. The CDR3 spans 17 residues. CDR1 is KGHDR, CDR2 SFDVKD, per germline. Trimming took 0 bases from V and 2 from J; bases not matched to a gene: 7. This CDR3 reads CATSDLQRDRVTDTQYF. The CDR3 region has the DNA TGTGCCACCAGTGATTTGCAAAGAGACAGGGTCACAGATACGCAGTATTTT.